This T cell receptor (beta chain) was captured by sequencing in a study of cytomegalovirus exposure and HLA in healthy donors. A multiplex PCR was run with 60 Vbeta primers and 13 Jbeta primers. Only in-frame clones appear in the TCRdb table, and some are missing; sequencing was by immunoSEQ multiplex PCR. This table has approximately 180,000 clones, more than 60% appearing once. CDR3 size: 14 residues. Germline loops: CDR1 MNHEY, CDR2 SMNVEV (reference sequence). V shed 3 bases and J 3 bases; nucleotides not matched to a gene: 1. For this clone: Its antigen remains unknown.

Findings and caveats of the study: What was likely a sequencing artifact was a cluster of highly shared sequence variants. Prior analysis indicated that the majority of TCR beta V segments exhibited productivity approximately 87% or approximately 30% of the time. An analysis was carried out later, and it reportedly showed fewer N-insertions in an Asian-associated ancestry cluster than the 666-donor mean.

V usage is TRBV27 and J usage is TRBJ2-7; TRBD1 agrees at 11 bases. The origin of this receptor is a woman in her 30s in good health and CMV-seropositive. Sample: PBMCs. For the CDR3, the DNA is TGTGCCAGCAGTTTCGGGACAGGGGGCTACGAGCAGTACTTC. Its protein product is CASSFGTGGYEQYF.